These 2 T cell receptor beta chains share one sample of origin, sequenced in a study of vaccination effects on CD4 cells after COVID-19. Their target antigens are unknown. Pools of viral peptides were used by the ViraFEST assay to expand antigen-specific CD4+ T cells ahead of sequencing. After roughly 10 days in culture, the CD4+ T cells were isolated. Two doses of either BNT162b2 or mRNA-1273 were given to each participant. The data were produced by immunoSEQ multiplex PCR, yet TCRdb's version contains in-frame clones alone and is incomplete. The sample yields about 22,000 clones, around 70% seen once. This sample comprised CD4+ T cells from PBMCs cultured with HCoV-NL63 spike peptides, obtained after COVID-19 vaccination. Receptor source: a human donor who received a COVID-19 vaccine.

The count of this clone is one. The CDR3 DNA follows: TGCGCCAGCAGCTCGGCCCTGACAGGGGAAGGCTATGGCTACACCTTC. Protein product: CASSSALTGEGYGYTF. This chain connects TRBV5-1 to TRBJ1-2, with 8 bases aligning to TRBD1. Germline loops: CDR1 SGHRS, CDR2 YFSETQ. This CDR3 region has 16 residues. V gave up 3 bases and J gave up 4 bases; unmatched junction bases: 11.

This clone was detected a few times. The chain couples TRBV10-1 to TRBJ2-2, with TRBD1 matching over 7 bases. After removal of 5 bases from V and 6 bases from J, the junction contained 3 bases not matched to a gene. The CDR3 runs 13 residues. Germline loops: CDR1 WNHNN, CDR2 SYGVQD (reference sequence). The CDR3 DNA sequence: TGCGCCAGCAGTCGCCAGGGGGCCGGGGAGCTGTTTTTT. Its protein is CASSRQGAGELFF.